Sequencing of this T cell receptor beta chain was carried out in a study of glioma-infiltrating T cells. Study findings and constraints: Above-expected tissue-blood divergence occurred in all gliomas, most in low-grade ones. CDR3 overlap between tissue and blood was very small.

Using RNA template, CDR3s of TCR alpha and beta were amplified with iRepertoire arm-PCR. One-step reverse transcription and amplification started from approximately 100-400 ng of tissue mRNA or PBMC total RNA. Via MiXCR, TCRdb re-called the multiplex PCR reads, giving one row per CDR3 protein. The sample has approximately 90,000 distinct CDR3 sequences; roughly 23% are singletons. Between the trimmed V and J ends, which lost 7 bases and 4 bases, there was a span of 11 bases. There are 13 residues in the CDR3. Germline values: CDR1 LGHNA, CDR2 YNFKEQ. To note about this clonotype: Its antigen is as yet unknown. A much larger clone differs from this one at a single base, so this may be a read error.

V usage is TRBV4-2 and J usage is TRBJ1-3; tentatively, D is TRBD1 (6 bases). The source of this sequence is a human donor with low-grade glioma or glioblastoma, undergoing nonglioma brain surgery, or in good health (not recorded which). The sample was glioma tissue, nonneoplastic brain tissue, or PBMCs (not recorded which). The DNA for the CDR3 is TGTGCCAGCACCGACAGGTCCGGAAACACCATATATTTT. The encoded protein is CASTDRSGNTIYF.